This TCR beta chain derives from a study of blood T cell repertoires in COVID-19. Produced via immunoSEQ multiplex PCR; TCRdb's table is partial and in-frame only. The table has 250,000 to 300,000 clones, roughly 89% seen once; the top ten hold roughly 4.8%. The sequence was obtained from a man aged 35-49 years with acute or convalescent COVID-19. The sequenced sample was peripheral blood.

The CDR3: CASGQRSSYNEQFF. Here the CDR3 DNA reads TGTGCTAGTGGCCAGCGGAGCTCCTACAATGAGCAGTTCTTC. The gene calls are TRBV12-5 and TRBJ2-1; a possible D gene is TRBD2 (5 bases). This CDR3 spans 14 amino acids. Germline CDR1 and CDR2: LGHNT and FRNRAP. V dropped 6 bases and J dropped 0 bases, with 9 bases sitting between them.